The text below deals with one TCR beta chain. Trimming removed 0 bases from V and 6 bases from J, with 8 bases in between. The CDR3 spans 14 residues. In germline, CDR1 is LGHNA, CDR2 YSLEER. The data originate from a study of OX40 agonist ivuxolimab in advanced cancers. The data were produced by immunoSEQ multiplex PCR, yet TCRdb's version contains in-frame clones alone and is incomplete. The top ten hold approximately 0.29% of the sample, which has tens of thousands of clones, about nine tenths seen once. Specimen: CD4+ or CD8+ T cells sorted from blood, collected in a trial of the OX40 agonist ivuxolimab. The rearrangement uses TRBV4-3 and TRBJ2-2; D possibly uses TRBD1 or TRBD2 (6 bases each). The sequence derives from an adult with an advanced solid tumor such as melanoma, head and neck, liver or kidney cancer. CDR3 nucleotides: TGCGCCAGCAGCCAAGATGGGGGGCCCGGGGAGCTGTTTTTT. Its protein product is CASSQDGGPGELFF.